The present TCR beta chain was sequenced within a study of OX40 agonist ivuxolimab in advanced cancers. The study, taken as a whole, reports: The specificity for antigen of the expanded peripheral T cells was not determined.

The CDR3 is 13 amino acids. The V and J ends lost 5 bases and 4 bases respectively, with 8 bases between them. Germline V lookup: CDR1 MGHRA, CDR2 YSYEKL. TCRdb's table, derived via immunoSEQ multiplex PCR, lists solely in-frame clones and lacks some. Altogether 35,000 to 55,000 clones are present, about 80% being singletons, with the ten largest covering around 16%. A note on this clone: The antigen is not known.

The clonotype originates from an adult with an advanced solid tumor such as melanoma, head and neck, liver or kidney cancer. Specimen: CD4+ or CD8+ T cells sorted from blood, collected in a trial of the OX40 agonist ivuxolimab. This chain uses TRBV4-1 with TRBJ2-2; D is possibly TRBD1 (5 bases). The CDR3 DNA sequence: TGCGCCAGCAGCACCGACAGCACCGGGGAGCTGTTTTTT. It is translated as CASSTDSTGELFF.